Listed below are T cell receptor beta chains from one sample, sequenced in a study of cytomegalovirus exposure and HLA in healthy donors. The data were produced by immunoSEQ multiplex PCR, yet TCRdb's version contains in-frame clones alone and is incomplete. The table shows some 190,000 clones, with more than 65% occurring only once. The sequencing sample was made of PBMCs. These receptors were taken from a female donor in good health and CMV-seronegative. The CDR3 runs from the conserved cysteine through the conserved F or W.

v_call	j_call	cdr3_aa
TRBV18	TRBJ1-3	CASSRTRTGEAGNTIYF
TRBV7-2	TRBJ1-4	CASSLGGGTNEKLFF
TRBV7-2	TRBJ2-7	CASSSILLAGRAYEQYF
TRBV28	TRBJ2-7	CASSPGASWEGGGNYEQYF
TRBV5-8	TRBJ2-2	CASSSRRNTGELFF
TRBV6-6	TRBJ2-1	CASSWGENEQFF
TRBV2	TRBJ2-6	CASSEARAASGVLTF
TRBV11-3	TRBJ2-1	CASSPPYGTGGWGSYNEQFF
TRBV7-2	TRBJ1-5	CASSLNGFDQPQHF
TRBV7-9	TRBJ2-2	CASSTGTGSGELFF
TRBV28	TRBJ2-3	CASSSGQRRTDTQYF
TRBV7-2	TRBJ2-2	CASSSRGDSLTGELFF
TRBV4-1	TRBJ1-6	CASSPAFGGGNSPLHF
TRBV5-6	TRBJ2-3	CASSLGTSGSITDTQYF
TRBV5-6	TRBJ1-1	CASSSLSRVEAEAFF
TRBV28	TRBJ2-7	CASSFFAGTVSYEQYF
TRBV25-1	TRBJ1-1	CASSEQVGGGRFTEAFF
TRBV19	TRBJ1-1	CATSLGGYTEAFF
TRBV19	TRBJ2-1	CASSPQGYWIDEQFF
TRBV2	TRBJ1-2	CASIRDRADWTYGYTF
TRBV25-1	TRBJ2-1	CASSDHSGVNNEQFF
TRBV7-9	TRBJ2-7	CASSFSASGSYEQYF
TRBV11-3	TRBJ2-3	CASSLGSERRIYF
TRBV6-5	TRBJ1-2	CASSYGRGEYGYTF
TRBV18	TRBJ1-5	CASSPPAEPRPLNSNQPQHF
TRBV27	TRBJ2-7	CASSRTGSSSYEQYF
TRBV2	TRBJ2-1	CASGRTSGRDEQFF
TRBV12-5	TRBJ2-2	CASGLVGRLNTGELFF
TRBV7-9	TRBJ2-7	CASSGHDGGDEQYF
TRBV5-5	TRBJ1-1	CASTIPRSGKAFF
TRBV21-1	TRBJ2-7	CASRGRGTGASTYEQYF
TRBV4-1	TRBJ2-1	CASSQDPGLTNEQFF
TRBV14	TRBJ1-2	CASSFSGQMLNGYTF
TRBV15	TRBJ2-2	CATSRDRGAYTGELFF
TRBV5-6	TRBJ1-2	CASSLWGRGNYGYTF
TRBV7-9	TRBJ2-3	CASSVRGSSHPGGDTQYF
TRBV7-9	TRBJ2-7	CASSSEDLGIYEQYF
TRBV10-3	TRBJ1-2	CAITSSRDNDYTF
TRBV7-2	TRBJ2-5	CASSLRGFGETQYF
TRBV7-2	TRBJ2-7	CASSLAGGPYEQYF
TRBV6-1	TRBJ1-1	CASSEWRGAEAFF
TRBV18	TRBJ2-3	CASSPFSDTQYF